These T cell receptor beta chains were read from a single sample in a study of human T cells and chemical hapten exposure. Using its own MiXCR run on the RACE reads, TCRdb lists one record per CDR3 protein. This sample has more than 70,000 distinct CDR3 sequences; about 12% occur once, and the top ten carry 3% to 4%. Sequencing used whole blood, obtained in connection with sensitization to the hapten diphenylcyclopropenone (DPC). These receptors all come from a woman in her sixties with alopecia areata. Some clones in this sample may be carry-over from other donors' samples. Both conserved end residues are part of each CDR3. Each record gives: clone size, J gene, D gene, V gene, CDR3 DNA, CDR3 protein. The D gene is left open where the match is weak. Some rows have no size entry. The others give once, few or many, or a class for an expanded clone.

clone size: few; J gene: TRBJ1-2; D gene: NA; V gene: TRBV19; CDR3 DNA: TGTGCCAGTAGTACCCGGGCCCTGGGGCTGCCCTATGGCTACACCTTC; CDR3 protein: CASSTRALGLPYGYTF
clone size: many; J gene: TRBJ1-1; D gene: NA; V gene: TRBV7-9; CDR3 DNA: TGTGCCAGCAGCCTTCGACAGAGGAACACTGAAGCTTTCTTT; CDR3 protein: CASSLRQRNTEAFF
clone size: few; J gene: TRBJ2-5; D gene: TRBD1; V gene: TRBV27; CDR3 DNA: TGTGCCAGCAGCTACAACAGGGGTGAGACCCAGTACTTC; CDR3 protein: CASSYNRGETQYF
clone size: NA; J gene: TRBJ2-5; D gene: TRBD2; V gene: TRBV3-1; CDR3 DNA: TGTGCCAGCAGCCGGGGACTAGCGGGGCTCCAAGAGACCCAGTACTTC; CDR3 protein: CASSRGLAGLQETQYF
clone size: few; J gene: TRBJ1-1; D gene: TRBD1; V gene: TRBV7-8; CDR3 DNA: TGTGCCAGCAGCTTAACAGGGGGCTATACTGAAGCTTTCTTT; CDR3 protein: CASSLTGGYTEAFF
clone size: few; J gene: TRBJ2-1; D gene: TRBD2; V gene: TRBV11-2; CDR3 DNA: TGTGCCAGCAGCTCGACTAGCGGGGGGTACAATGAGCAGTTCTTC; CDR3 protein: CASSSTSGGYNEQFF
clone size: NA; J gene: TRBJ1-3; D gene: NA; V gene: TRBV11-2; CDR3 DNA: TGTGCCAGCAGCTTATCCGCGGGCCGAAGCTCTGGAAACACCATATATTTT; CDR3 protein: CASSLSAGRSSGNTIYF
clone size: many; J gene: TRBJ2-7; D gene: NA; V gene: TRBV20-1; CDR3 DNA: TGCAGTGCTAGGACGGGTTACGAGCAGTACTTC; CDR3 protein: CSARTGYEQYF
clone size: NA; J gene: TRBJ2-7; D gene: TRBD1; V gene: TRBV6-6; CDR3 DNA: TGTGCCAGCAGTTATAGGCAGGGGGCCTACGAGCAGTACTTC; CDR3 protein: CASSYRQGAYEQYF
clone size: many; J gene: TRBJ1-2; D gene: NA; V gene: TRBV29-1; CDR3 DNA: TGCAGCGTTGCCGGGATGAAGGGATCTTATGGCTACACCTTC; CDR3 protein: CSVAGMKGSYGYTF
clone size: many; J gene: TRBJ2-4; D gene: NA; V gene: TRBV19; CDR3 DNA: TGTGCCAGTAGTCCCGGTGGGTATAGAAACATTCAGTACTTC; CDR3 protein: CASSPGGYRNIQYF
clone size: few; J gene: TRBJ2-3; D gene: NA; V gene: TRBV7-6; CDR3 DNA: TGTGCCAGCAGAATGGGGGCGGGCACAGATACGCAGTATTTT; CDR3 protein: CASRMGAGTDTQYF
clone size: many; J gene: TRBJ1-4; D gene: NA; V gene: TRBV5-1; CDR3 DNA: TGCGCCAGCAGCCCCCCGGGAACTAATGAAAAACTGTTTTTT; CDR3 protein: CASSPPGTNEKLFF